This TCR beta chain originates from a study of graft-versus-host responses after intestinal transplantation. Overall study context: Following induction with anti-thymocyte globulin, all recipients were given tacrolimus and steroids for two to four years.

The V segment lost 4 bases and the J segment 7 bases; nucleotides outside the gene matches: 5. Germline CDR1 and CDR2: SQVTM and ANQGSEA. This CDR3 spans 12 amino acids. Remarks on this clone: Its antigen is still unknown.

Sequencing was performed with immunoSEQ multiplex PCR; in TCRdb, only in-frame clones are kept and a portion is missing. This table holds about 100,000 clones, about nine tenths found once. The sample here was unstimulated CD4+ T cells sorted from spleen or lymph node cells, taken before transplant. The chain recombines TRBV29-1 with TRBJ2-5; TRBD2 matches 8 bases. This sequence was found in a human donor who was the organ donor for an intestinal transplant. The CDR3 nucleotides read TGCAGCGTTGCCAGCGGGGGAACGACCCAGTACTTC. This sequence encodes CSVASGGTTQYF.